In this sample, the clone carrying this T cell receptor (beta chain) turned up once. The data were obtained in a study of blood T cell repertoires in COVID-19. The method was immunoSEQ multiplex PCR; TCRdb's version includes in-frame clones alone and lacks a portion of them. This repertoire shows about 170,000 clones, about 80% found once; its top ten account for about 24%. CDR3 length equals 15 residues. V was clipped by 3 bases and J by 9 bases; unmatched bases: 11. The germline V gene encodes CDR1 SGDLS and CDR2 YYNGEE. The material sequenced was peripheral blood. The chain carries TRBV9 and TRBJ2-1; 8 bases align to TRBD2. This clonotype was sampled from a woman older than 75 with acute or convalescent COVID-19. Here the CDR3 DNA reads TGTGCCAGCAGCGCCACTAGCGGAGGGGGGGGTGAGCAGTTCTTC. Protein sequence: CASSATSGGGGEQFF.